Reported below is one T cell receptor (beta chain). Antigen specificity is unknown. The sample originates from a study of cytomegalovirus exposure and HLA in healthy donors. 13 Jbeta primers and 60 Vbeta primers were used for the PCR. Profiled with immunoSEQ multiplex PCR; TCRdb holds only in-frame clones, not every one. The sample lists roughly 170,000 clones; about four fifths were seen once. Study results and limitations: Per a later analysis, about 18,000 TCR beta sequences showed association with HLA alleles at 0.05 false discovery rate.

Germline CDR1 LNHDA, CDR2 SQIVND (reference sequence). Trimming cost V 5 bases and J 10 bases; bases outside gene matches: 7. This CDR3 comprises 12 residues. The rearrangement links TRBV19 to TRBJ1-2, with 7 bases aligning to TRBD1. The source material was PBMCs. The sequence was collected from a young woman in good health and CMV-seronegative. CDR3 sequence (DNA): TGTGCCAGTAGTGCAGGGGGACAGACCTACACCTTC. Translating it yields CASSAGGQTYTF.